These T cell receptor beta chains were read from a single sample in a study of T-cell memory formation after mild COVID-19. TCRdb ran MiXCR on the 5' RACE reads and lists one entry per CDR3 protein. The sample carries around 440,000 distinct CDR3 sequences, roughly 18% recorded once. The specimen was PBMCs or a T cell subset sorted from them (not recorded which). The receptors originated from an adult woman who had mild COVID-19 (a few samples of this study predate the infection). Cell type and time point are not known. The CDR3 runs from the conserved cysteine through the conserved F or W. Each record gives: J gene, D gene, V gene, clone size, CDR3 protein, CDR3 DNA. The D gene is left open where the match is weak. The size field is filled for only some rows; it gives once, few, many or a size class.

>TRBJ2-7|TRBD1|TRBV3-1|once
CASSPRLGQGYEQYF
TGTGCCAGCAGCCCAAGACTCGGACAGGGCTACGAGCAGTACTTC
>TRBJ1-1|-|TRBV6-5|few
CASSPTPGIGEAFF
TGTGCCAGCAGCCCTACCCCAGGGATAGGTGAAGCTTTCTTT
>TRBJ2-2|-|TRBV7-9|-
CASSAPGTAGELFF
TGTGCCAGCAGCGCACCCGGGACCGCCGGGGAGCTGTTTTTT
>TRBJ2-5|TRBD1|TRBV9|-
CASSVWDSKQETQYF
TGTGCCAGCTCCGTATGGGACAGCAAACAAGAGACCCAGTACTTC
>TRBJ2-1|-|TRBV9|-
CASSGPSDYNEQFF
TGTGCCAGCAGCGGGCCGTCCGACTACAATGAGCAGTTCTTC
>TRBJ2-3|-|TRBV12-3/TRBV12-4|-
CASRGQKVDTQYF
TGTGCCAGCAGAGGACAAAAAGTGGATACGCAGTATTTT
>TRBJ2-3|TRBD1|TRBV5-1|many
CASSSGTGGSDTQYF
TGCGCCAGCAGCTCCGGGACAGGGGGTTCAGATACGCAGTATTTT
>TRBJ1-1|-|TRBV9|-
CASSVEQLNTEAFF
TGTGCCAGCAGCGTAGAACAGTTGAACACTGAAGCTTTCTTT
>TRBJ2-5|TRBD2|TRBV7-9|many
CASSSGLAGGGETQYF
TGTGCCAGCAGCTCCGGACTAGCGGGAGGCGGGGAGACCCAGTACTTC
>TRBJ2-3|-|TRBV6-2/TRBV6-3|-
CASSSRGGQDTQYF
TGTGCCAGCAGCTCGCGAGGGGGTCAGGATACGCAGTATTTT
>TRBJ2-2|TRBD2|TRBV5-1|-
CASSLEGLAATGELFF
TGCGCCAGCAGCTTGGAGGGACTAGCGGCCACCGGGGAGCTGTTTTTT
>TRBJ2-3|-|TRBV7-9|few
CASSFRDLRRDTQYF
TGTGCCAGCAGCTTTCGGGACCTCCGCCGAGATACGCAGTATTTT
>TRBJ2-1|-|TRBV7-9|-
CASSLTGAGYNEQFF
TGTGCCAGCAGCCTCACTGGGGCAGGGTACAATGAGCAGTTCTTC
>TRBJ2-3|-|TRBV7-9|-
CASSLVGSSTDTQYF
TGTGCCAGCAGCTTAGTTGGCAGTAGCACAGATACGCAGTATTTT
>TRBJ2-3|TRBD2|TRBV20-1|-
CSARDRREGPDTQYF
TGCAGTGCTAGAGATAGGCGGGAGGGCCCAGATACGCAGTATTTT
>TRBJ1-1|-|TRBV20-1|few
CSARSHRESYAFF
TGCAGTGCTAGATCCCACAGGGAATCCTATGCTTTCTTT
>TRBJ1-1|-|TRBV6-5|-
CASSYSMGGREAFF
TGTGCCAGCAGTTACTCGATGGGAGGTCGGGAAGCTTTCTTT
>TRBJ2-7|-|TRBV5-2|-
CAMGPGNHYEQYF
TGTGCCATGGGCCCCGGGAACCACTACGAGCAGTACTTC
>TRBJ2-7|-|TRBV6-5|few
CATGARDGARGQYF
TGTGCCACCGGAGCACGAGATGGGGCTCGCGGGCAGTACTTC
>TRBJ1-2|-|TRBV29-1|-
CSVEGSYGYTF
TGCAGCGTTGAGGGTTCCTATGGCTACACCTTC
>TRBJ2-7|-|TRBV7-9|-
CASSLLVKYEQYF
TGTGCCAGCAGCTTATTAGTGAAATACGAGCAGTACTTC
>TRBJ2-7|TRBD1|TRBV7-8|many
CASSRTGSNYEQYF
TGTGCCAGCAGCCGGACAGGATCAAACTACGAGCAGTACTTC
>TRBJ2-5|-|TRBV9|few
CASSVRGIASETQYF
TGTGCCAGCAGCGTAAGGGGCATAGCGAGTGAGACCCAGTACTTC
>TRBJ2-3|TRBD2|TRBV7-9|few
CASSPGTRRGGVDTQYF
TGTGCCAGCAGTCCCGGGACTAGGAGGGGGGGCGTGGATACGCAGTATTTT
>TRBJ1-2|TRBD1|TRBV5-5|-
CASSIIPGQDYGYTF
TGTGCCAGCAGCATCATACCGGGACAGGACTATGGCTACACCTTC
>TRBJ2-7|TRBD1|TRBV12-3/TRBV12-4|-
CASSPRDRETYF
TGTGCCAGCAGTCCCCGGGACAGGGAAACGTACTTC
>TRBJ2-1|TRBD2|TRBV12-3/TRBV12-4|-
CASSLRTTSGRWNEQFF
TGTGCCAGCAGTTTAAGGACTACTAGCGGGAGATGGAATGAGCAGTTCTTC
>TRBJ2-3|-|TRBV9|few
CASSVAQDSDTQYF
TGTGCCAGCAGCGTAGCTCAGGACTCAGATACGCAGTATTTT
>TRBJ2-1|-|TRBV5-1|-
CASSLVEGLAYNEQFF
TGCGCCAGCAGCTTGGTCGAGGGATTGGCCTACAATGAGCAGTTCTTC
>TRBJ1-1|-|TRBV6-5|-
CASKIDSLLNTEAFF
TGTGCCAGCAAGATCGACAGTTTGTTAAACACTGAAGCTTTCTTT
>TRBJ2-1|TRBD2|TRBV6-2/TRBV6-3|-
CASSYSPGLAGVAAQWEQFF
TGTGCCAGCAGTTACTCGCCGGGACTAGCGGGAGTGGCGGCTCAATGGGAGCAGTTCTTC
>TRBJ2-5|TRBD2|TRBV19|-
CASSFSGGPETQYF
TGTGCCAGTAGTTTCAGCGGGGGCCCGGAGACCCAGTACTTC
>TRBJ1-2|-|TRBV5-4|-
CASSLVRTMYYGYTF
TGTGCCAGCAGCTTGGTCAGGACCATGTACTATGGCTACACCTTC
>TRBJ1-6|-|TRBV9|-
CASSATNNSPLHF
TGTGCCAGCAGCGCCACTAATAATTCACCCCTCCACTTT
>TRBJ1-6|-|TRBV6-5|-
CASNLRHTGNSPLHF
TGTGCCAGCAACCTAAGACACACAGGGAATTCACCCCTCCACTTT
>TRBJ2-1|TRBD2|TRBV6-2/TRBV6-3|few
CASRPGLALNEQFF
TGTGCCAGCAGACCGGGACTAGCGTTAAATGAGCAGTTCTTC
>TRBJ2-7|-|TRBV29-1|-
CSVGPSAYEQYF
TGCAGCGTTGGACCCAGTGCCTACGAGCAGTACTTC
>TRBJ1-6|-|TRBV20-1|few
CSARDEGQGSVVLHF
TGCAGTGCTAGAGATGAGGGGCAGGGGTCGGTTGTCCTCCACTTT
>TRBJ2-1|-|TRBV2|-
CASRRDTYNEQFF
TGTGCCAGCAGGCGGGACACTTACAATGAGCAGTTCTTC
>TRBJ2-2|TRBD2|TRBV7-9|few
CASSLSGRGGELFF
TGTGCCAGCAGCTTGAGCGGGAGAGGCGGGGAGCTGTTTTTT
>TRBJ2-6|-|TRBV7-8|few
CASSQLQGLSSGANVLTF
TGTGCCAGCAGCCAATTACAGGGTCTAAGCTCTGGGGCCAACGTCCTGACTTTC
>TRBJ2-7|-|TRBV4-3|many
CASSQDSRVSEQYF
TGCGCCAGCAGCCAAGATTCCAGGGTCAGCGAGCAGTACTTC
>TRBJ2-7|TRBD1|TRBV29-1|many
CSVERTGGPSEQYF
TGCAGCGTTGAACGGACAGGGGGTCCCTCCGAGCAGTACTTC
>TRBJ1-5|-|TRBV15|-
CATGPRGQPQHF
TGTGCCACAGGACCTAGAGGACAGCCCCAGCATTTT
>TRBJ2-3|-|TRBV12-3/TRBV12-4|-
CASSPSRLDTDTQYF
TGTGCCAGCAGCCCCTCAAGACTAGACACAGATACGCAGTATTTT
>TRBJ2-6|-|TRBV6-6|few
CASDPGRGANVLTF
TGTGCCAGTGATCCGGGACGTGGGGCCAACGTCCTGACTTTC
>TRBJ1-5|-|TRBV24-1|once
CATSDRGGNQPQHF
TGTGCCACCAGTGATCGCGGAGGCAATCAGCCCCAGCATTTT
>TRBJ2-1|TRBD2|TRBV12-3/TRBV12-4|-
CASSLGGSGLGSSYNEQFF
TGTGCCAGCAGTTTAGGGGGGTCTGGACTAGGAAGCTCCTACAATGAGCAGTTCTTC
>TRBJ2-7|-|TRBV5-1|-
CASSFQEGYSYEQYF
TGCGCCAGCAGCTTTCAAGAGGGGTACTCCTACGAGCAGTACTTC
>TRBJ1-1|TRBD1|TRBV5-1|-
CASSNDPGTGRPEAFF
TGCGCCAGCAGCAACGACCCCGGGACAGGGAGGCCTGAAGCTTTCTTT
>TRBJ1-2|TRBD1|TRBV5-1|few
CASSTTQGFGNYGYTF
TGCGCCAGCAGCACGACACAGGGGTTTGGCAACTATGGCTACACCTTC
>TRBJ2-1|-|TRBV12-3/TRBV12-4|few
CASSGALYNEQFF
TGTGCCAGCAGTGGAGCTCTCTACAATGAGCAGTTCTTC